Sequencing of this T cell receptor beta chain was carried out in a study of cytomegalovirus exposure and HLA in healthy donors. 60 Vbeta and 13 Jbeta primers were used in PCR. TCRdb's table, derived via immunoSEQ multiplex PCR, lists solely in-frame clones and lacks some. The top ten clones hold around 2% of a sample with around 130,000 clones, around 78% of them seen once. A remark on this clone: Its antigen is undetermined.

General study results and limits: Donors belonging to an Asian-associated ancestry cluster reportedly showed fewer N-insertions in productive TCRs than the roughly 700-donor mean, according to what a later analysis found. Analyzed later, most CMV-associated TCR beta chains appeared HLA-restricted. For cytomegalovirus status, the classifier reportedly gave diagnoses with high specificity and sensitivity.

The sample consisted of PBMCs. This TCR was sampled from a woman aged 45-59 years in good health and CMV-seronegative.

The CDR3 here is CASSLVAGAEETQYF. CDR3 coding DNA: TGTGCCAGCAGTTTGGTAGCGGGAGCGGAAGAGACCCAGTACTTC. The chain couples TRBV28 to TRBJ2-5; 9 bases fit TRBD2. CDR1 MDHEN and CDR2 SYDVKM come from the germline V gene. V lost 3 bases, J lost 3 bases, and 5 bases stayed unmatched. This CDR3 region has 15 residues.